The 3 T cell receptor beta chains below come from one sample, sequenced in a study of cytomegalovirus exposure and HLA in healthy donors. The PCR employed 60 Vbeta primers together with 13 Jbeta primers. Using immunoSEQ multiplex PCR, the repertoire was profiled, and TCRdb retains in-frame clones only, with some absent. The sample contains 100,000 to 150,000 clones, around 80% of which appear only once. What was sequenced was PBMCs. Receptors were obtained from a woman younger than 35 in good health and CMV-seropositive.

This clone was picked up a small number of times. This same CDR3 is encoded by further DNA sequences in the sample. As DNA, the CDR3 is TGCGCCAGCAGCTCGACAGGCATGAACACTGAAGCTTTCTTT. Protein: CASSSTGMNTEAFF. This chain uses TRBV5-1 with TRBJ1-1, with D possibly being TRBD1 (6 bases). The V end lost 3 bases, the J end lost 0 bases, and 9 bases lay between the germline ends. The CDR3 loop spans 14 amino acids. Germline CDR1 SGHRS, CDR2 YFSETQ.

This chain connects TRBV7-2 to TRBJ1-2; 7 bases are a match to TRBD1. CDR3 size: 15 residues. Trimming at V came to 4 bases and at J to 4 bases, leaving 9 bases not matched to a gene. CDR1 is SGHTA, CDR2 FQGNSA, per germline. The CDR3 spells CASSSRQGPFYGYTF. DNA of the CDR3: TGTGCCAGCAGCTCCCGACAGGGACCGTTCTATGGCTACACCTTC.

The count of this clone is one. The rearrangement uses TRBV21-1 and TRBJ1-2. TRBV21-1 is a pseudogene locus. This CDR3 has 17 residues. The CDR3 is CASSKVVAGRGNYGYTF. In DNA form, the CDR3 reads TGTGCCAGCAGCAAAGTTGTAGCAGGGAGGGGTAACTATGGCTACACCTTC.